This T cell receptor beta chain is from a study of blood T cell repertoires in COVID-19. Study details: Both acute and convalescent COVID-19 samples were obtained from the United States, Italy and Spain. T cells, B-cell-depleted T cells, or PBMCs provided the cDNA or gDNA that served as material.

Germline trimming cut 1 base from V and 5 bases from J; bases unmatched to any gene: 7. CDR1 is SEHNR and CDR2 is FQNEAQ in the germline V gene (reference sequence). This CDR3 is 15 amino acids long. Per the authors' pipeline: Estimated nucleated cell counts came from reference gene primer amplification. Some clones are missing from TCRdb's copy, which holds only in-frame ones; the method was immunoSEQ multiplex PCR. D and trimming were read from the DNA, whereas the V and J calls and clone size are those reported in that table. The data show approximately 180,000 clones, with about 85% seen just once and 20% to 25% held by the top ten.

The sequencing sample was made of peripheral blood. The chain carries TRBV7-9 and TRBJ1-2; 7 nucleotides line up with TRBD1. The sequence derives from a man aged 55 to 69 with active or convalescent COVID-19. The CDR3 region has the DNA TGTGCCAGCAGCTTAGGATATAAGGGGGCGTATGGCTACACCTTC. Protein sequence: CASSLGYKGAYGYTF.